The next 2 T cell receptor beta chains were all read from a single sample in a study of shared clonotypes between healthy human individuals. Sequencing was performed with immunoSEQ multiplex PCR; in TCRdb, only in-frame clones are kept and a portion is missing. The sample holds 600,000 to 800,000 clones, just under 75% seen once. The sample was memory CD4+ T cells sorted from blood. The sample's subset: CD45RA-negative fraction. These receptors were taken from a woman in her 30s in good health.

The chain is built from TRBV4-2 and TRBJ1-3; tentatively, D is TRBD1 (5 bases). Germline CDR1 reads LGHNA; CDR2 reads YNFKEQ. The V and J ends lost 3 bases and 4 bases respectively, with 19 bases between them. This CDR3 is built from 17 residues. The CDR3 DNA reads as TGTGCCAGCAGCCAGGGGGACCGTACTAGTATCGGAAACACCATATATTTT. Encoded protein: CASSQGDRTSIGNTIYF.

The V and J genes are TRBV28 and TRBJ1-4; D is unclear. Looked up from germline, CDR1 is MDHEN and CDR2 is SYDVKM. The length of the CDR3 is 13 residues. The germline V and J ends were trimmed by 2 bases and 17 bases, with 18 bases remaining between them. The CDR3 here is CASSLKGGESQFF. The DNA of the CDR3 is TGTGCCAGCAGTTTAAAGGGTGGAGAGTCCCAATTTTTT. The complete variable domain, with remaining parts taken from reference TRBV28 and TRBJ1-4, reads DVKVTQSSRYLVKRTGEKVFLECVQDMDHENMFWYRQDPGLGLRLIYFSYDVKMKEKGDIPEGYSVSREKKERFSLILESASTNQTSMYLCASSLKGGESQFFGSGTQLSVL.